The next 10 T cell receptor beta chains were all read from a single sample in a study of post-analysis software for immune sequencing data. Carried by the TCR beta cDNA libraries were unique molecular identifiers. Each CDR3 protein gets one entry after TCRdb re-called the PCR reads with MiXCR. The profile shows 750,000 to 900,000 distinct CDR3 sequences, more than 45% of them singletons. No antigen has been assigned to these receptors. Broader study findings: A few TRBV segments appeared more often in patients than in controls, and TRBV5-6, TRBV5-1 and TRBV20-1 were among these.

The sample comprised blood. The receptors derive from a girl aged 5-17 years with multiple sclerosis.

This sequence joins TRBV4-2 and TRBJ2-3; 7 nucleotides agree with TRBD2. With V trimmed by 4 bases and J by 0 bases, 10 bases remained unmatched. Germline CDR1 reads LGHNA; CDR2 reads YNFKEQ. The CDR3 is 17 amino acids. CDR3 protein: CASSPPDSGFSTDTQYF. In DNA form, the CDR3 reads TGTGCCAGCAGCCCCCCGGATAGCGGGTTTAGCACAGATACGCAGTATTTT.

The V and J genes are TRBV24-1 and TRBJ2-7; 7 bases match TRBD1. CDR1 and CDR2 (germline): KGHDR, SFDVKD. Trimming took 4 bases from V and 6 from J; bases not matched to a gene: 11. CDR3 length: 15 amino acids. The CDR3 nucleotides read TGTGCCACCAGTGACCGGGACAGCCCTTGGGGCGAGCAGTACTTC. This gives the protein CATSDRDSPWGEQYF.

This clonotype was recorded a few times. The chain uses TRBV12-3 or TRBV12-4 and TRBJ2-6; D is tentatively TRBD1 or TRBD2 (5 bases each). V was trimmed by 6 bases and J by 2 bases, leaving 11 bases between them. This CDR3 spans 15 amino acids. CDR3 amino acids: CASRRGETGANVLTF. The CDR3 DNA follows: TGTGCCAGCAGACGAGGGGAGACTGGGGCCAACGTCCTGACTTTC.

The chain joins TRBV7-2 to TRBJ2-1, with D tentatively TRBD1 (7 bases). V dropped 4 bases and J dropped 10 bases, with 20 bases sitting between them. Germline V gene data show CDR1 as SGHTA and CDR2 as FQGNSA. CDR3 size: 15 residues. CDR3 loop: CASSYSGTQQGEQFF. CDR3 bases: TGTGCCAGCAGCTATTCCGGGACTCAACAGGGGGAGCAGTTCTTC.

This clonotype appeared a few times. J is TRBJ2-5 and V is TRBV7-9; 14 positions match TRBD2. The CDR3 sequence is 15 residues long. V shed 7 bases, J shed 3 bases, and the junction held 4 bases outside the gene matches. Germline V lookup: CDR1 SEHNR, CDR2 FQNEAQ (reference sequence). As DNA, the CDR3 is TGTGCCAGCATCAAGGGACTAGCGGGAGAAGAGACCCAGTACTTC. Translation: CASIKGLAGEETQYF.

This clonotype was seen more than once but under ten times. The chain links TRBV24-1 to TRBJ2-6, with D tentatively TRBD2 (6 bases). V dropped 1 base and J dropped 1 base, with 10 bases sitting between them. This CDR3 region has 17 residues. Looked up from germline, CDR1 is KGHDR and CDR2 is SFDVKD. The CDR3 sequence is CATSDFRRGSGANVLTF. DNA of the CDR3: TGTGCCACCAGTGATTTTCGGAGGGGTTCTGGGGCCAACGTCCTGACTTTC.

The J gene is TRBJ1-2, the V gene TRBV7-9, with D hard to call. This CDR3 is 14 amino acids long. Germline loops: CDR1 SEHNR, CDR2 FQNEAQ (reference sequence). Trimming removed 1 base from V and 3 bases from J, with 9 bases in between. CDR3 bases: TGTGCCAGCAGCTTAGAGTCCCAGTACTATGGCTACACCTTC. This sequence encodes CASSLESQYYGYTF. Variable domain in full (rest from reference TRBV7-9 and TRBJ1-2): DTGVSQNPRHKITKRGQNVTFRCDPISEHNRLYWYRQTLGQGPEFLTYFQNEAQLEKSRLLSDRFSAERPKGSFSTLEIQRTEQGDSAMYLCASSLESQYYGYTFGSGTRLTVV.

J is TRBJ1-1 and V is TRBV20-1; 9 nucleotides align to TRBD1. Germline trimming cut 6 bases from V and 4 bases from J; bases unmatched to any gene: 9. This CDR3 region has 14 residues. CDR1 and CDR2 from the germline V gene are DFQATT and SNEGSKA (reference sequence). The CDR3 DNA sequence: TGCAGTGCAACCACCGGGACAGGGATCACTGAAGCTTTCTTT. It specifies CSATTGTGITEAFF.

The rearrangement joins TRBV27 to TRBJ1-2; D may be TRBD1 (6 bases). Per germline, CDR1 MNHEY and CDR2 SMNVEV (reference sequence). V was shortened by 4 bases and J by 4 bases, with 13 bases between the two germline ends. The CDR3 runs 14 residues. The CDR3 DNA sequence: TGTGCCAGCAGTTCTGGGGGCCAGGGCTATGGCTACACCTTC. Translation gives CASSSGGQGYGYTF.

This clonotype was counted only a few times. The chain joins TRBV20-1 to TRBJ2-7; 7 nucleotides match TRBD2. V shed 6 bases and J 0 bases; nucleotides not matched to a gene: 5. The germline gives CDR1 DFQATT, CDR2 SNEGSKA (reference sequence). The CDR3 has 13 amino acids. The chain's CDR3 is CSAFSGSSYEQYF. CDR3 nucleotide sequence: TGCAGTGCCTTTAGCGGGTCCTCCTACGAGCAGTACTTC.